What follows is one TCR beta chain and its context. The antigen is not known. The sample originates from a study of cytomegalovirus exposure and HLA in healthy donors. PCR involved 60 Vbeta and 13 Jbeta primers. Authors' processing steps: Counted up in a later analysis, unique TCR beta chains came to about 83 million, with some 9.9 million shared. Produced via immunoSEQ multiplex PCR; TCRdb's table is partial and in-frame only. V and J calls and clone size are given by that table; D and trimming were obtained from the DNA. The sample consists of about 130,000 clones, 70% to 85% of them appearing once. Study results and limitations: According to a later analysis, donors in an Asian-associated ancestry cluster reportedly had fewer N-insertions than the 666-donor mean. A list of roughly 180 TCR beta chains associated with cytomegalovirus was given.

This TCR derives from a boy aged 2 to 10 in good health and CMV-seronegative. Material for sequencing was PBMCs.

The CDR3 spells CASSQVGGGAFF. As DNA, the CDR3 is TGCGCCAGCAGCCAAGTTGGGGGAGGAGCTTTCTTT. The J gene is TRBJ1-1, the V gene TRBV4-3, with D possibly TRBD1 on 5 matching bases. The CDR3 extends over 12 amino acids. In germline, CDR1 is LGHNA, CDR2 YSLEER. Between the trimmed V and J ends, which lost 1 base and 10 bases, there was a span of 10 bases.